This paragraph reports one T cell receptor (beta chain). Trimming cost V 3 bases and J 11 bases, with 8 bases left between them. The CDR3 runs to 12 residues. Germline lookup yields CDR1 SGHTA and CDR2 FQGNSA. The data derive from a study of T cell changes during pregnancy in multiple sclerosis. TCRdb's table, derived via immunoSEQ multiplex PCR, lists solely in-frame clones and lacks some. The table lists just over 55,000 clones, approximately 89% of them singletons. The chain couples TRBV7-2 to TRBJ1-6; D uncertain. The receptor was isolated from a female donor in good health, enrolled as a control in a pregnancy study. The sample was peripheral blood, taken after pregnancy. The CDR3 loop is CASSFLQTPLHF. The CDR3 DNA reads TGTGCCAGCAGCTTCCTGCAGACACCCCTCCACTTT.